One T cell receptor (beta chain) is described in this entry. This specimen comes from a study of blood T cell repertoires in COVID-19. Across the study: T cells, B-cell-depleted T cells, or PBMCs supplied cDNA or gDNA.

In the original workflow: Using reference gene primer amplification, nucleated cell counts were estimated. Assay: immunoSEQ multiplex PCR; the TCRdb copy retains only in-frame clones and omits some. V and J calls and clone size come straight from that table; D and trimming were deduced from the DNA. The data contain some 27,000 clones, around nine tenths of them seen just once; the ten biggest clones take up about a sixth. The CDR3 extends over 13 amino acids. CDR1 is LGHNT and CDR2 is FRNRAP in the germline V gene. J was trimmed by 9 bases and V by 1 base; bases with no gene match: 4. Sequenced: peripheral blood. The TCR comes from a human donor in a cohort sampled during active COVID-19. This rearrangement joins TRBV12-5 to TRBJ2-5; 8 bases agree with TRBD2. The CDR3 DNA reads as TGTGCTAGTGGTTTGGGTTCGCGGGAGGCCCAGTACTTC. Amino acids: CASGLGSREAQYF.